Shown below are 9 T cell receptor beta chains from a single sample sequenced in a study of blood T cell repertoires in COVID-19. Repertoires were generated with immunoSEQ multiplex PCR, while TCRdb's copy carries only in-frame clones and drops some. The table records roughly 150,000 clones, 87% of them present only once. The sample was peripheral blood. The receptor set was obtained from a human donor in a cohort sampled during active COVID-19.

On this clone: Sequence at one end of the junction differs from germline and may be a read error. The CDR3 sequence: CSARGGPEAFF. In DNA form, the CDR3 reads TGCAGTGCGAGAGGGGGGCCTGAAGCTTTCTTT. This chain links TRBV20-1 with TRBJ1-1; D perhaps matches TRBD1 (6 bases). Germline CDR1 is DFQATT and CDR2 is SNEGSKA (reference sequence). The CDR3 runs to 11 residues.

CDR3 region: CASSVVEEGNTEAFF. The CDR3 DNA sequence: TGTGCCAGCAGCGTAGTGGAAGAGGGGAACACTGAAGCTTTCTTT. J is TRBJ1-1 and V is TRBV9; D unresolved. Trimming removed 0 bases at V and 1 base at J, with 10 bases between. Looked up from germline, CDR1 is SGDLS and CDR2 is YYNGEE. The CDR3 runs 15 residues.

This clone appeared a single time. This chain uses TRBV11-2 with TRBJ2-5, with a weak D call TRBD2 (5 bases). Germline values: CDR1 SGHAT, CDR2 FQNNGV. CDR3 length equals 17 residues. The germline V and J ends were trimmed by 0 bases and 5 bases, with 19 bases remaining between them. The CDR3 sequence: CASSLDSQALGSETQYF. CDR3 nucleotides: TGTGCCAGCAGCTTAGATTCCCAAGCCCTAGGGAGTGAGACCCAGTACTTC.

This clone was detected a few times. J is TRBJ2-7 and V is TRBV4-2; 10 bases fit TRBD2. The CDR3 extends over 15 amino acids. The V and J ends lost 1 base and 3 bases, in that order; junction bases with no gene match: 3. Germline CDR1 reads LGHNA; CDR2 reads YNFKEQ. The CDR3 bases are TGTGCCAGCAGCCAAGGGCTAGCGGGGGACTACGAGCAGTACTTC. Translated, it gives CASSQGLAGDYEQYF.

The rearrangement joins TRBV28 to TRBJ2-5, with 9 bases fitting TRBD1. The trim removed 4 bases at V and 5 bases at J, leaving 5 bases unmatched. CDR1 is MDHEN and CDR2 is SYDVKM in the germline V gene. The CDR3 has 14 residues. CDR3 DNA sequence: TGTGCCAGCAGTTCAGGGGACAGGGATGAGACCCAGTACTTC. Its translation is CASSSGDRDETQYF. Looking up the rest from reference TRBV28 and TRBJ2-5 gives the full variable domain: DVKVTQSSRYLVKRTGEKVFLECVQDMDHENMFWYRQDPGLGLRLIYFSYDVKMKEKGDIPEGYSVSREKKERFSLILESASTNQTSMYLCASSSGDRDETQYFGPGTRLLVL.

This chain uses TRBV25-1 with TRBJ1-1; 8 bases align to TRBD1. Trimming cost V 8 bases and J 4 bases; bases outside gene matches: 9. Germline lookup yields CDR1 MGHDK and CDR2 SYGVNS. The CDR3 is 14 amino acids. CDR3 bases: TGTGCCAGCGCCGCCAGGGGGCTTAGCACTGAAGCTTTCTTT. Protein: CASAARGLSTEAFF.

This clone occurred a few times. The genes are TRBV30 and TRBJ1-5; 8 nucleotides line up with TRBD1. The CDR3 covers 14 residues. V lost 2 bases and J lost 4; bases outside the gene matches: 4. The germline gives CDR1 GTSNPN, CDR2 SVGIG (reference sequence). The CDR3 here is CAWSRQGTNQPQHF. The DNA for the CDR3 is TGTGCCTGGAGTAGACAGGGGACTAATCAGCCCCAGCATTTT.

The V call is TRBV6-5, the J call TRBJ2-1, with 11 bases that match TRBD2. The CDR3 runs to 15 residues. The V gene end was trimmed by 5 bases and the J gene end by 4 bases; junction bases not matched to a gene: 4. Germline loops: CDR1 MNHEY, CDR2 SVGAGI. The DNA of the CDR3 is TGTGCCAGCAGTACCGGGACTAGCGGTTACAATGAGCAGTTCTTC. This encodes CASSTGTSGYNEQFF.

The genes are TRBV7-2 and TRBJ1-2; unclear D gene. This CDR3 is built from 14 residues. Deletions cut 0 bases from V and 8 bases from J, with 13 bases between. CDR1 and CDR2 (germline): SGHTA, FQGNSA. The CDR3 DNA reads TGTGCCAGCAGCTTAGCGCACGTGGTAGAGGGCTACACCTTC. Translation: CASSLAHVVEGYTF.